This passage covers 29 T cell receptor beta chains from one sample sequenced in a study of T cell responses to AZD1222 COVID-19 vaccine (dated by TCRdb to the early 2020s). Per the publication, the time point label means: about 28 days (+/-7) after the second vaccine dose. Library method: the immunoSEQ multiplex PCR assay. TCRdb re-hosts the immuneACCESS table, in-frame sequences only. Its copies lack some clones; in the studies checked, an unresolved V gene accounts for under half of them, and the cause for the rest is not known. The sample table contains some 150,000 clones; only one count was recorded for approximately 90% of them. The top ten clonotypes cover roughly 1.6% of the sample. Sequencing used peripheral blood, obtained 28 days after the second AZD1222 dose. These receptors were obtained from an adult who received the AZD1222 COVID-19 vaccine.

The chain combines TRBV19 with TRBJ1-1; D is ambiguous. The CDR3 length is 13 residues. Per germline, CDR1 LNHDA and CDR2 SQIVND (reference sequence). V was trimmed by 4 bases and J by 5 bases, leaving 11 bases between them. Here the CDR3 reads CASSRMGFTEAFF. The CDR3, as DNA: TGTGCCAGTAGTAGGATGGGATTTACTGAAGCTTTCTTT.

The chain recombines TRBV6-5 with TRBJ2-7; D gene unclear. The CDR3 contains 12 residues. V was trimmed by 5 bases and J by 9 bases, leaving 14 bases between them. Germline values: CDR1 MNHEY, CDR2 SVGAGI. The CDR3 DNA reads TGTGCCAGCAGTCCCGGTAGAGCCCGGCAGTACTTC. Amino acids: CASSPGRARQYF.

The CDR3 loop reads CASSSDEGSSYNEQFF. Written as DNA, the CDR3 is TGTGCCAGCAGCTCTGATGAGGGGAGCTCCTACAATGAGCAGTTCTTC. V is TRBV7-9 and J is TRBJ2-1; D tentatively reads TRBD1 or TRBD2 (5 bases each). Germline CDR1 reads SEHNR; CDR2 reads FQNEAQ (reference sequence). The V end lost 4 bases, the J end lost 0 bases, and 13 bases lay between the germline ends. This CDR3 comprises 16 residues. The full variable domain, completed using reference TRBV7-9 and TRBJ2-1, is DTGVSQNPRHKITKRGQNVTFRCDPISEHNRLYWYRQTLGQGPEFLTYFQNEAQLEKSRLLSDRFSAERPKGSFSTLEIQRTEQGDSAMYLCASSSDEGSSYNEQFFGPGTRLTVL.

The chain couples TRBV28 to TRBJ1-3; D gene ambiguous. The CDR3 is 14 residues long. In germline, CDR1 is MDHEN, CDR2 SYDVKM. Deletions cut 0 bases from V and 5 bases from J, with 8 bases between. CDR3 in DNA: TGTGCCAGCAGTTTATGGGACGCAAGAAACACCATATATTTT. Protein product: CASSLWDARNTIYF.

V gene TRBV6-5 combines with J gene TRBJ1-2, with D unclear. The CDR3 consists of 13 residues. Germline assignment: CDR1 MNHEY and CDR2 SVGAGI. Trimming stripped 6 bases from V and 6 bases from J, with 14 bases between. CDR3 amino acids: CASSPSLRHGYTF. The DNA of the CDR3 is TGTGCCAGCAGCCCGTCCCTCCGGCATGGCTACACCTTC.

V gene TRBV9 combines with J gene TRBJ1-2; TRBD1 might be the D (5 bases). V was clipped by 4 bases and J by 0 bases, with 13 bases between them. The CDR3 runs 15 residues. Germline values: CDR1 SGDLS, CDR2 YYNGEE. The CDR3 protein is CASSTGGGTNYGYTF. As DNA, the CDR3 is TGTGCCAGCAGCACGGGGGGTGGGACTAACTATGGCTACACCTTC.

The rearrangement links TRBV18 to TRBJ2-3, with D perhaps TRBD1 or TRBD2 (5 bases each). The V and J ends lost 0 bases and 4 bases respectively, with 11 bases between them. CDR1 is KGHSH and CDR2 is LQKENI in the germline V gene. This CDR3 is built from 15 residues. CDR3 sequence reads: CASSPPGGGSDTQYF. The CDR3 coding sequence is TGTGCCAGCTCACCACCTGGTGGGGGATCAGATACGCAGTATTTT.

The V gene is TRBV5-1, the J gene TRBJ1-1, with D possibly matching TRBD1 (6 bases). V was pared by 3 bases and J by 1 base, with 10 bases between. CDR1 is SGHRS, CDR2 YFSETQ, per germline. The CDR3 extends over 14 amino acids. The chain's CDR3 is CASSSTGPNTEAFF. The CDR3 coding sequence is TGCGCCAGCAGCTCGACAGGACCGAACACTGAAGCTTTCTTT. Full variable domain (rest looked up from reference TRBV5-1 and TRBJ1-1): KAGVTQTPRYLIKTRGQQVTLSCSPISGHRSVSWYQQTPGQGLQFLFEYFSETQRNKGNFPGRFSGRQFSNSRSEMNVSTLELGDSALYLCASSSTGPNTEAFFGQGTRLTVV.

This chain joins TRBV18 and TRBJ2-1; D remains ambiguous. CDR3 size: 15 residues. Trimming took off 3 bases at V and 5 bases at J, with 14 bases between the two ends. Per the germline V gene, CDR1 is KGHSH and CDR2 is LQKENI. The CDR3 is CASSPSLDRNNEQFF. In nucleotides, the CDR3 is TGTGCCAGCTCACCCAGTCTGGACCGAAACAATGAGCAGTTCTTC.

The V gene is TRBV6-5, the J gene TRBJ2-7, with D perhaps given as TRBD1 or TRBD2 (6 bases each). V lost 6 bases to trimming and J lost 3 bases, with 15 bases between them. CDR1 is MNHEY, CDR2 SVGAGI, per germline. The CDR3 has 14 amino acids. The CDR3 is CASSQGLRGYEQYF. The CDR3 region has the DNA TGTGCCAGCAGCCAGGGGTTGCGGGGCTACGAGCAGTACTTC.

The rearrangement joins TRBV5-5 to TRBJ2-3; a weak D match, TRBD1 (5 bases). Between the trimmed V and J ends, which lost 2 bases and 5 bases, there was a span of 9 bases. Germline CDR1 is SGHKS and CDR2 is YYEKEE (reference sequence). There are 13 residues in the CDR3. The CDR3 region has the DNA TGTGCCAGCAGCTTAGTGGACATAGATACGCAGTATTTT. It specifies CASSLVDIDTQYF.

On this clone itself: At one boundary the junction diverges from the germline segment, which might be a read error. V is TRBV5-5 and J is TRBJ2-1; TRBD1 is a possible D gene (5 bases). The V gene's germline CDR1 is SGHKS and CDR2 YYEKEE (reference sequence). This CDR3 has 15 residues. The CDR3 DNA reads as TGTGCCAGCAGCTTGGGGACAAGGTCCTACGATGAGCAGTTCTTC. This gives the protein CASSLGTRSYDEQFF.

The rearrangement joins TRBV5-6 to TRBJ1-1; D uncertain. The CDR3 loop spans 11 amino acids. Germline-derived CDR1 and CDR2 are SGHDT and YYEEEE. V lost 2 bases and J lost 11, with 10 bases in between. The CDR3 sequence: CASSFGRRAFF. The CDR3, as DNA: TGTGCCAGCAGCTTCGGGCGGCGGGCTTTCTTT.

The chain couples TRBV30 to TRBJ2-1, with a possible D match to TRBD2 (6 bases). The CDR3 has 13 residues. Germline CDR1 GTSNPN, CDR2 SVGIG (reference sequence). Trimming cost V 1 base and J 4 bases, with 8 bases left between them. The CDR3 DNA sequence: TGTGCCTGGAGTGAGGGGACTTACAATGAGCAGTTCTTC. This codes for CAWSEGTYNEQFF.

This clone was detected only a few times. This chain links TRBV6-5 with TRBJ2-5; the D gene is possibly TRBD1 (5 bases). Per germline, CDR1 MNHEY and CDR2 SVGAGI. The CDR3 has 12 amino acids. Deletions cut 6 bases from V and 4 bases from J, with 9 bases between. CDR3 nucleotide sequence: TGTGCCAGCAGCTCAGGGCCAGAGACCCAGTACTTC. This codes for CASSSGPETQYF.

This chain connects TRBV19 to TRBJ1-3; D call uncertain. The germline V gene has CDR1 LNHDA and CDR2 SQIVND (reference sequence). Trimming pared 3 bases from V and 0 bases from J, leaving 12 bases between. CDR3 length equals 16 residues. The CDR3 DNA sequence: TGTGCCAGTAGTATGGAGCTCCTCATCTCTGGAAACACCATATATTTT. Its protein product is CASSMELLISGNTIYF.

V and J are TRBV11-2 and TRBJ1-2, with a tentative D call TRBD1 (5 bases). This CDR3 contains 14 residues. V lost 3 bases to trimming and J lost 2 bases, with 10 bases between them. The germline CDR1 and CDR2 sequences are SGHAT and FQNNGV. As DNA, the CDR3 is TGTGCCAGCAGCTTGACAGATCAGAACTATGGCTACACCTTC. This encodes CASSLTDQNYGYTF.

This chain connects TRBV11-2 to TRBJ1-4; D may be TRBD1 (5 bases). The V end lost 2 bases, the J end lost 0 bases, and 13 bases lay between the germline ends. CDR1 and CDR2 from the germline V gene are SGHAT and FQNNGV. The CDR3 is 17 amino acids. The CDR3, as DNA: TGTGCCAGCAGCTTAACGTATGGGGGTGCAACTAATGAAAAACTGTTTTTT. Translating gives CASSLTYGGATNEKLFF.

The chain uses TRBV7-2 and TRBJ1-4, with a tentative D call TRBD1 (6 bases). The V gene's germline CDR1 is SGHTA and CDR2 FQGNSA. The CDR3 extends over 17 amino acids. V was shortened by 3 bases and J by 3 bases, with 17 bases between the two germline ends. In DNA form, the CDR3 reads TGTGCCAGCAGCTTGACAGGTTCCCCGGTGGCTAATGAAAAACTGTTTTTT. Encoded protein: CASSLTGSPVANEKLFF.

J is TRBJ2-3 and V is TRBV24-1; 9 nucleotides align to TRBD2. Germline values: CDR1 KGHDR, CDR2 SFDVKD. The V segment lost 3 bases and the J segment 2 bases; nucleotides outside the gene matches: 5. This CDR3 comprises 16 residues. The CDR3 is CATSDPSGGHTDTQYF. The CDR3 region has the DNA TGTGCCACCAGTGATCCGAGCGGGGGGCACACAGATACGCAGTATTTT.

The chain joins TRBV30 to TRBJ1-3; D not certain. CDR3 length: 12 residues. Trimming left V 7 bases short and J 2 bases short, with 9 bases between. Germline CDR1 GTSNPN, CDR2 SVGIG (reference sequence). CDR3 sequence (DNA): TGTGCCTCTTCAGTCGCTGGAAACACCATATATTTT. It yields the protein CASSVAGNTIYF.

J is TRBJ1-2 and V is TRBV5-1; tentative D call: TRBD1 (5 bases). With 8 bases removed from V and 7 bases from J, the gap between germline ends came to 24 bases. The CDR3 extends over 15 amino acids. Per the germline V gene, CDR1 is SGHRS and CDR2 is YFSETQ. This CDR3 is CASRVFQGFERGYTF. The CDR3 coding sequence is TGCGCCAGTAGGGTATTCCAGGGATTCGAGCGTGGCTACACCTTC.

The V call is TRBV7-2, the J call TRBJ2-1; D might be TRBD2 (6 bases). CDR1 is SGHTA and CDR2 is FQGNSA in the germline V gene. V gave up 4 bases and J gave up 7 bases, with 11 bases separating them. The CDR3 runs 13 residues. The CDR3 bases are TGTGCCAGCAGCTCCGGGCGGGGAAATGAGCAGTTCTTC. As protein: CASSSGRGNEQFF.

The chain links TRBV20-1 to TRBJ1-1, with unresolved D. Germline V CDR1 and CDR2: DFQATT, SNEGSKA (reference sequence). Trimming left V 0 bases short and J 8 bases short, with 7 bases between. This CDR3 region has 11 residues. The CDR3 coding sequence is TGCAGTGCTAGAGAACGGGTCGAAGCTTTCTTT. Translating gives CSARERVEAFF.

The chain carries TRBV5-1 and TRBJ2-5, with D perhaps given as TRBD1 or TRBD2 (6 bases each). Germline CDR1 is SGHRS and CDR2 is YFSETQ. The CDR3 consists of 15 residues. Trimming pared 4 bases from V and 5 bases from J, leaving 18 bases between. CDR3 loop: CASSPEGGRGETQYF. As DNA, the CDR3 is TGCGCCAGCAGCCCCGAAGGGGGGCGTGGGGAGACCCAGTACTTC.

This chain uses TRBV6-4 with TRBJ2-1; 13 nucleotides line up with TRBD2. Per the germline V gene, CDR1 is MRHNA and CDR2 is SNTAGT. The CDR3 covers 13 residues. The V segment lost 5 bases and the J segment 10 bases; nucleotides outside the gene matches: 2. As DNA, the CDR3 is TGTGCCAGCAGTCCGGGACTAGCGGGAGAGCAGTTCTTC. It encodes CASSPGLAGEQFF.

The J gene is TRBJ1-5, the V gene TRBV6-5; TRBD1 might be the D (5 bases). CDR1 MNHEY and CDR2 SVGAGI come from the germline V gene. The CDR3 extends over 10 amino acids. V gave up 6 bases and J gave up 8 bases, with 5 bases separating them. CDR3 sequence reads: CASRGEPQHF. The CDR3 bases are TGTGCCAGCAGGGGGGAGCCCCAGCATTTT.

The rearrangement links TRBV20-1 to TRBJ2-2, with D unclear. V lost 6 bases and J lost 1, with 15 bases in between. CDR1 is DFQATT and CDR2 is SNEGSKA in the germline V gene (reference sequence). There are 15 residues in the CDR3. CDR3 amino acids: CSASASGWNTGELFF. CDR3 coding DNA: TGCAGTGCCAGTGCCTCCGGTTGGAACACCGGGGAGCTGTTTTTT.

This chain links TRBV5-6 with TRBJ1-5; D is unresolved. Germline lookup yields CDR1 SGHDT and CDR2 YYEEEE. V lost 2 bases and J 0 bases, leaving 6 bases between the germline ends. This CDR3 has 14 residues. The chain's CDR3 is CASSFGYSNQPQHF. DNA of the CDR3: TGTGCCAGCAGCTTTGGGTATAGCAATCAGCCCCAGCATTTT.